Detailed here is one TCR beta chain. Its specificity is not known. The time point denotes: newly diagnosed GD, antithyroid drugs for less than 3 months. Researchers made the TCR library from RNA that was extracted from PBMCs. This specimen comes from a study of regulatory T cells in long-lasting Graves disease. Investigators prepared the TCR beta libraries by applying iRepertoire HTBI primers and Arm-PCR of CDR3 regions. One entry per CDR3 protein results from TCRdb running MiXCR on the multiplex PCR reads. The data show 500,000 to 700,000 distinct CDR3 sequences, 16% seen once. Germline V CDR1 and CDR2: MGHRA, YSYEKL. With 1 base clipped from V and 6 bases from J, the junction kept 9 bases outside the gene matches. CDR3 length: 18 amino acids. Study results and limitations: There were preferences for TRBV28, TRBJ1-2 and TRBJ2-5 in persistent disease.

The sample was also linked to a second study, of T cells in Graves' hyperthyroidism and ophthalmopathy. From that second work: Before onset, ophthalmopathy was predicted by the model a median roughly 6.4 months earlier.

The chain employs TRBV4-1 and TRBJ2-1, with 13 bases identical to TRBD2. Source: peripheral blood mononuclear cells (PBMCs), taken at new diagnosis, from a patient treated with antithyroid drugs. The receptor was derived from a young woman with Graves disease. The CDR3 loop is CASSQVALAGGPGNEQFF. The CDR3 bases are TGCGCCAGCAGCCAAGTCGCACTAGCGGGAGGGCCCGGCAATGAGCAGTTCTTC.